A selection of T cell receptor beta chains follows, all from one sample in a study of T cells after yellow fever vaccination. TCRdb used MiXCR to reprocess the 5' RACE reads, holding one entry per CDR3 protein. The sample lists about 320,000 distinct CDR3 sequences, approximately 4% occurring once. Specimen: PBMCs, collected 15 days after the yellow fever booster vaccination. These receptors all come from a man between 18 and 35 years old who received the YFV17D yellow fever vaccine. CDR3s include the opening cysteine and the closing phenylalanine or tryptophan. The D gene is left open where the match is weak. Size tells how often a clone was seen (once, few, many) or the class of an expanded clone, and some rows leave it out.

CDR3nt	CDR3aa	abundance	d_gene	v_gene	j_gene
TGTGCCAGTACCCAAAGCGGGGCCCCCACCGGGGAGCTGTTTTTT	CASTQSGAPTGELFF	many	TRBD2	TRBV19	TRBJ2-2
TGCGCCAGCAGCTTGCAGTCAGGGGGCAATGAGCAGTTCTTC	CASSLQSGGNEQFF	many	TRBD1	TRBV5-1	TRBJ2-1
TGTGCCAGCAGGACCCCCGGGGGGATTTATGGCTACACCTTC	CASRTPGGIYGYTF	many	.	TRBV28	TRBJ1-2
TGCGCCAGCAGCACGGATGTCAAAAACATTCAGTACTTC	CASSTDVKNIQYF	many	.	TRBV5-1	TRBJ2-4
TGTGCCATCAGTGATCTAGAGAAGCAGTACGAGCAGTACTTC	CAISDLEKQYEQYF	many	.	TRBV10-3	TRBJ2-7
TGTGCCAGCAGCCAAGTCGGGCTGGGCTCAGATACGCAGTATTTT	CASSQVGLGSDTQYF	many	.	TRBV6-6	TRBJ2-3
TGTGCCAGCAGTTTTGGGCCCGGACCCCTTCAGTACTTC	CASSFGPGPLQYF	few	.	TRBV27	TRBJ2-4
TGTGCCAGCAGCCAAGATTGGGCGGGGGTAGAGACCCAGTACTTC	CASSQDWAGVETQYF	many	TRBD2	TRBV4-2	TRBJ2-5
TGCAGTGCTAGAATCCCGGGACAGGGGGCCCATTATAATTCACCCCTCCACTTT	CSARIPGQGAHYNSPLHF	many	TRBD1	TRBV20-1	TRBJ1-6
TGCAGTGCCCGAGGGGGGTTGGTTTCGTTCTTC	CSARGGLVSFF	many	.	TRBV20-1	TRBJ2-1
TGTGCCAGCAGCTTAGCGGGACTGATGAACACTGAAGCTTTCTTT	CASSLAGLMNTEAFF	many	.	TRBV7-2	TRBJ1-1
TGCGCCAGCAGCCAAGATCCGACCCAAGAGACCCAGTACTTC	CASSQDPTQETQYF	.	.	TRBV4-1	TRBJ2-5
TGCGCCAGCAGCCATACGGACCTCACAGATACGCAGTATTTT	CASSHTDLTDTQYF	many	.	TRBV4-3	TRBJ2-3
TGTGCCAGCAGTCGGACTAGCGGATACAATGAGCAGTTCTTC	CASSRTSGYNEQFF	many	TRBD2	TRBV12-3/TRBV12-4	TRBJ2-1
TGTGCCAGCAGCTTATCGGGTACCAGCTACGAGCAGTACTTC	CASSLSGTSYEQYF	few	.	TRBV7-2	TRBJ2-7
TGTGCCAGCACCTGGACAGGGGGTCCCAATCAGCCCCAGCATTTT	CASTWTGGPNQPQHF	many	TRBD1	TRBV12-3/TRBV12-4	TRBJ1-5
TGCGCCAGCAGCCCGAGTCTAGCGGGGGCCGCAGATACGCAGTATTTT	CASSPSLAGAADTQYF	few	TRBD2	TRBV4-1	TRBJ2-3
TGTGCCAGCTCTCGGCGGGACTATGGCTACACCTTC	CASSRRDYGYTF	few	.	TRBV18	TRBJ1-2
TGTGCCAGCAGCTTTAAGACGACCTATGGCTACACCTTC	CASSFKTTYGYTF	few	.	TRBV7-2	TRBJ1-2
TGTGCCAGCAGCGGGGACCGGAACACTGAAGCTTTCTTT	CASSGDRNTEAFF	many	.	TRBV6-1	TRBJ1-1
TGTGCCAGCAGTCACGACAGCTCCTACGAGCAGTACTTC	CASSHDSSYEQYF	many	.	TRBV12-3/TRBV12-4	TRBJ2-7
TGTGCCAGCAGCCTTTACTTCACAGATACGCAGTATTTT	CASSLYFTDTQYF	many	.	TRBV7-3	TRBJ2-3
TGTGCCAGCAGTAGAACGTCGGTCTATGAGCAGTTCTTC	CASSRTSVYEQFF	many	.	TRBV12-3/TRBV12-4	TRBJ2-1
TGTGCCAGCAGCCCCGAGAGCCGGGACAGGGTCCCCTACGAGCAGTACTTC	CASSPESRDRVPYEQYF	few	TRBD1	TRBV7-2	TRBJ2-7
TGCAGCGTTGGGAACAGGAGGGGTGAAAAACTGTTTTTT	CSVGNRRGEKLFF	.	.	TRBV29-1	TRBJ1-4
TGTGCCAGCAGTTTTTCCGGAAACACCGGGGAGCTGTTTTTT	CASSFSGNTGELFF	.	.	TRBV27	TRBJ2-2
TGCGCCAGCAGCTTGGATGTGGCTGGAAACACCATATATTTT	CASSLDVAGNTIYF	many	.	TRBV5-1	TRBJ1-3
TGTGCCAGCACGGACAGGGGAAGGGAAGCTTTCTTT	CASTDRGREAFF	many	TRBD1	TRBV6-2/TRBV6-3	TRBJ1-1
TGTGCCAGTAGTATAGTTACGGGCAATCAGCCCCAGCATTTT	CASSIVTGNQPQHF	many	.	TRBV19	TRBJ1-5
TGTGCCAGCAGTTTAGGGGCTGGCGGGACAGGGGCGGCTTGGGGCTACACCTTC	CASSLGAGGTGAAWGYTF	many	TRBD1	TRBV12-3/TRBV12-4	TRBJ1-2
TGCAGTGCTGGATTCTCCGTCTCCACCCGCGTCAATGAGCAGTTCTTC	CSAGFSVSTRVNEQFF	many	.	TRBV20-1	TRBJ2-1
TGTGCCAGCATGATGGGCACAGATACGCAGTATTTT	CASMMGTDTQYF	.	.	TRBV3-1	TRBJ2-3
TGTGCCAGCAGCCACCACAGGGATGAAGCTTTCTTT	CASSHHRDEAFF	few	.	TRBV11-2	TRBJ1-1
TGCGCCAGCACCCGCGAACCAGGAGTCAATCAGCCCCAGCATTTT	CASTREPGVNQPQHF	few	.	TRBV5-1	TRBJ1-5
TGCGCCAGCAGCCAGGCTTGGAGGACTAGCGGGGGTCATGAGCAGTTCTTC	CASSQAWRTSGGHEQFF	few	TRBD2	TRBV4-3	TRBJ2-1
TGCAGCGTGGTCGTGGGGGACTCTGGAAACACCATATATTTT	CSVVVGDSGNTIYF	many	.	TRBV29-1	TRBJ1-3
TGTGCCAGCAGTTTTGGAGCGGCGTCTGAAGCTTTCTTT	CASSFGAASEAFF	many	.	TRBV12-3/TRBV12-4	TRBJ1-1
TGTGCCAGCAGCCCCTCGGGACAGGGGCATCAGCCCCAGCATTTT	CASSPSGQGHQPQHF	.	TRBD1	TRBV2	TRBJ1-5
TGTGCCACGCGGGGGGGTGAGACCCAGTACTTC	CATRGGETQYF	few	TRBD2	TRBV10-3	TRBJ2-5
TGTGCCAGCAGCTTATCCACGGGACAGGGAAAATTTTTGTATGGCTACACCTTC	CASSLSTGQGKFLYGYTF	many	TRBD1	TRBV7-9	TRBJ1-2
TGTGCCAGCAGTTTTAACAGGGCAGGGGAGCAGTTCTTC	CASSFNRAGEQFF	many	.	TRBV27	TRBJ2-1
TGCGCCAGCAGCCAAGACCCGACAGCTGGAAACACCATATATTTT	CASSQDPTAGNTIYF	.	.	TRBV4-3	TRBJ1-3
TGTGCCAGTAGTCTTACCCCAGGGGGGGAGCAGTTCTTC	CASSLTPGGEQFF	.	.	TRBV19	TRBJ2-1
TGTGCCAGCAGACAGGGGAGGTCTGAAGCTTTCTTT	CASRQGRSEAFF	.	TRBD1	TRBV12-3/TRBV12-4	TRBJ1-1
TGTGCCAGCAGTTTTTTAGGCTACCAAGAGACCCAGTACTTC	CASSFLGYQETQYF	.	.	TRBV27	TRBJ2-5
TGTGCCAGCAGTTTAGGGGGAGCGGTACAGCCCCAGCATTTT	CASSLGGAVQPQHF	.	.	TRBV12-3/TRBV12-4	TRBJ1-5
TGTGCCAGCAGCTTAAATTCACAGGGGGCTTCCTACGAGCAGTACTTC	CASSLNSQGASYEQYF	many	TRBD1	TRBV7-2	TRBJ2-7
TGTGCCAGCAGCTTAACAGGCGGGATGATAGAGACCCAGTACTTC	CASSLTGGMIETQYF	few	.	TRBV7-3	TRBJ2-5
TGCGCCAGCAGCCAAGGACAGGGGGCTGGGTATGGCTACACCTTC	CASSQGQGAGYGYTF	many	TRBD1	TRBV4-1	TRBJ1-2
TGTGCCACTGCGACAGGGGTTGAAGAGACCCAGTACTTC	CATATGVEETQYF	.	TRBD1	TRBV28	TRBJ2-5
TGCAGTGCCGGAAGGACAGTCAATCAGCCCCAGCATTTT	CSAGRTVNQPQHF	.	.	TRBV20-1	TRBJ1-5
TGTGCCAGCAGCCCTTCGGGGGGGATTTCGGAGACCCAGTACTTC	CASSPSGGISETQYF	many	TRBD2	TRBV7-3	TRBJ2-5
TGTGCCACCAGCGCCCCGGTGGGCCGAGCCTGGGAGACCCAGTACTTC	CATSAPVGRAWETQYF	few	.	TRBV15	TRBJ2-5
TGTGCCAGCAGCGACCTACAGGGGGTCTACACCTTC	CASSDLQGVYTF	many	TRBD1	TRBV7-9	TRBJ1-2
TGTGCCAGCAGTCTGAACCAGCGAGAGAAAGAGACCCAGTACTTC	CASSLNQREKETQYF	few	.	TRBV7-9	TRBJ2-5
TGTGCCAGCAGTTGGGGGGTTACCCAGCATGGCTACACCTTC	CASSWGVTQHGYTF	.	.	TRBV12-3/TRBV12-4	TRBJ1-2
TGTGCCAGCAGGTTCTCTGGGGTCGATACGCAGTATTTT	CASRFSGVDTQYF	many	.	TRBV7-8	TRBJ2-3